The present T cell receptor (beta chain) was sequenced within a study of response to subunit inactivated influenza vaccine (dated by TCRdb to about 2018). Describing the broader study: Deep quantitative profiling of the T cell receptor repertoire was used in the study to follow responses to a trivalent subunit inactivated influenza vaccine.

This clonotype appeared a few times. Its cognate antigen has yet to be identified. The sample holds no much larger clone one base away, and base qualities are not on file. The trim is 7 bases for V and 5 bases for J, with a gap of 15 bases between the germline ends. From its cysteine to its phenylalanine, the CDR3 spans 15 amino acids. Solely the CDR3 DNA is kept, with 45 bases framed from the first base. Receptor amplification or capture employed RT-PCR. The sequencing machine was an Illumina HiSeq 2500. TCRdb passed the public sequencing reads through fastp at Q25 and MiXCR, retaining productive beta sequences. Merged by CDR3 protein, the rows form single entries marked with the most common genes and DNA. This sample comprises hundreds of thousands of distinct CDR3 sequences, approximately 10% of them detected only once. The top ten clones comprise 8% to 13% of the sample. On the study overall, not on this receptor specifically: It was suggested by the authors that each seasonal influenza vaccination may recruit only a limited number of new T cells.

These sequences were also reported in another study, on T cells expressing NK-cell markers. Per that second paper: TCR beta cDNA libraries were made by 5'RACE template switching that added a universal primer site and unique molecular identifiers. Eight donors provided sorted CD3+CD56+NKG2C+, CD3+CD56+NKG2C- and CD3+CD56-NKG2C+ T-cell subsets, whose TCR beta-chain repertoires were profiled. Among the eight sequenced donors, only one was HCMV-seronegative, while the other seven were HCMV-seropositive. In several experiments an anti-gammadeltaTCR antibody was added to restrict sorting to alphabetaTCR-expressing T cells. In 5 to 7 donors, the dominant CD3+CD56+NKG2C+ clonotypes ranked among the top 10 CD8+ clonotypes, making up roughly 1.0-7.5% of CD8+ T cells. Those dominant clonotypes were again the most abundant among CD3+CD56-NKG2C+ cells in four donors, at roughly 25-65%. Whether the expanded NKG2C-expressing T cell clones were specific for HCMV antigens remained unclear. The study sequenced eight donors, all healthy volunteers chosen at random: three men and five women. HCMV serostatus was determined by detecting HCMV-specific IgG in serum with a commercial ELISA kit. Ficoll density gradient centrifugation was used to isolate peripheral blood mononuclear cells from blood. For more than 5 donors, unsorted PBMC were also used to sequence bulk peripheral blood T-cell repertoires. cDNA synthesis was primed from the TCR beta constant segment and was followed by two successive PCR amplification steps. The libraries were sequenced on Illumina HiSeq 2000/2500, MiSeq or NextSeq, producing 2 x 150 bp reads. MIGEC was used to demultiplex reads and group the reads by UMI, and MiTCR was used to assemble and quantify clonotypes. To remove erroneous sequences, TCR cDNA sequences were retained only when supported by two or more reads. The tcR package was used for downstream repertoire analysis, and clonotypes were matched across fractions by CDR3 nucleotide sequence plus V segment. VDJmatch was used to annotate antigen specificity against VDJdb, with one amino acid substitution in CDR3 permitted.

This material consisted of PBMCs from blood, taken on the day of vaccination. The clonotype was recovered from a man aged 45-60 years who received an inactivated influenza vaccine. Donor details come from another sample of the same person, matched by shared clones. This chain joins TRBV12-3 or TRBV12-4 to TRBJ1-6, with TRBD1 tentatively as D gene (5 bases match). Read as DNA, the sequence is TGTGCCAGCAAAATGAGGGACGGGGATAATTCACCCCTCCACTTT. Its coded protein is CASKMRDGDNSPLHF.